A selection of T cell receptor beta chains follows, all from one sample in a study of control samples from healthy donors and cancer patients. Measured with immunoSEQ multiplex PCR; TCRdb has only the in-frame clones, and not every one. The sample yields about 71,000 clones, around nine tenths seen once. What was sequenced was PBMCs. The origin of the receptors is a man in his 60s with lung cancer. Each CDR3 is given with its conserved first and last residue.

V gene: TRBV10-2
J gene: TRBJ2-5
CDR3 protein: CASSTSGVGQYF

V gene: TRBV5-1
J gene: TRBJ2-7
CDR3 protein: CASSLGWGPTHEQYF

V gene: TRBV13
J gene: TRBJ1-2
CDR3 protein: CASQRGGASNYGYTF

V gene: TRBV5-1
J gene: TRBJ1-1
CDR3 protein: CASSLQANTEAFF

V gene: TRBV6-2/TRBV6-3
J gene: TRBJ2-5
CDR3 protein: CASSYTGVRETQYF

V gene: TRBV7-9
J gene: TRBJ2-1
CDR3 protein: CASRGGVEQFF

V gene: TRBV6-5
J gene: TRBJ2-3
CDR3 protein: CASSSRSGGASDTQYF

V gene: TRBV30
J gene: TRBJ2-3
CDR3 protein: CAWTKGIPTDTQYF

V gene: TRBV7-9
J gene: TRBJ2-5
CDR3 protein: CASSPGTYNRETQYF

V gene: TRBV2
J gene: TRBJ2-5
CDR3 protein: CASSPGSIGGGPKETQYF

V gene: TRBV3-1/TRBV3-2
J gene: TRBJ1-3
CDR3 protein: CASSPLTLNTIYF

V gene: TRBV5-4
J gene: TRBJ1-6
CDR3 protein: CASSIGLGRDNSPLHF

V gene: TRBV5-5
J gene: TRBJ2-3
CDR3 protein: CASSFTTDTQYF

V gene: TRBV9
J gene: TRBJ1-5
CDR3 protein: CATIEVGSNQPQHF

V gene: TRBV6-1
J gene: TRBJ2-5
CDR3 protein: CASSGTGGSARQETQYF

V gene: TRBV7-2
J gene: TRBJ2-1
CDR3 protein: CASQLVGLAGDEQFF

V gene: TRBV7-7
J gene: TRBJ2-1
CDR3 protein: CASSLDGTGRYNEQFF

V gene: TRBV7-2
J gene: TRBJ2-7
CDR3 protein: CASSFSPVEQYF

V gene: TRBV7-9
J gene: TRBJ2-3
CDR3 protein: CASSLEEFSSTDTQYF

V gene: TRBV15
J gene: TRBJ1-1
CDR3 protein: CATSRQKGGRTEAFF

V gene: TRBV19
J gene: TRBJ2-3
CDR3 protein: CASSMGLGTDTQYF

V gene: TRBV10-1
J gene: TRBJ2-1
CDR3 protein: CASSVGGSAEQFF